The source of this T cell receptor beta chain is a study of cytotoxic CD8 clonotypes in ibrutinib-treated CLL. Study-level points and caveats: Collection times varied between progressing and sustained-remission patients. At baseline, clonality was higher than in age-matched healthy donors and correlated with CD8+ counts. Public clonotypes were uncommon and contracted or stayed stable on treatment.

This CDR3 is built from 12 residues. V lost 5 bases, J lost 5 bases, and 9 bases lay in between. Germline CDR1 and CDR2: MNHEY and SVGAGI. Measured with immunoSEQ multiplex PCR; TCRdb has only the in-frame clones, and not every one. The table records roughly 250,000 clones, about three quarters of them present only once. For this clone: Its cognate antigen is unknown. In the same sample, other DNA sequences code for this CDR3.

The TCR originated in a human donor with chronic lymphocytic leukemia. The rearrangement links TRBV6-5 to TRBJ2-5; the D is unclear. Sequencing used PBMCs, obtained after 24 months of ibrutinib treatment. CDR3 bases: TGTGCCAGCAGTGGAACAAGGGAGACCCAGTACTTC. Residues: CASSGTRETQYF.